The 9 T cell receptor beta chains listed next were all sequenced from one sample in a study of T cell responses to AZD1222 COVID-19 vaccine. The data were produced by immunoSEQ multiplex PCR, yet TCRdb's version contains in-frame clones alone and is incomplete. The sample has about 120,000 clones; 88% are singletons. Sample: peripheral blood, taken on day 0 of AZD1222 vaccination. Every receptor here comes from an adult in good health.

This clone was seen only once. The chain's CDR3 is CASSEGGRVYGYTF. The CDR3 DNA reads TGTGCCAGCAGTGAAGGGGGGCGAGTCTATGGCTACACCTTC. V is TRBV6-1 and J is TRBJ1-2; D may be TRBD1 (6 bases). The length of the CDR3 is 14 residues. Germline V lookup: CDR1 MNHNS, CDR2 SASEGT. The V gene lost 1 base and the J gene lost 4 bases, with 10 bases spanning the gap.

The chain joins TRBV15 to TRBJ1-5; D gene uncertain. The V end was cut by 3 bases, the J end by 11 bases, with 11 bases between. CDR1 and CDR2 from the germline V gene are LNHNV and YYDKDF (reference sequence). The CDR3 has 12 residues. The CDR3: CATSRSDGTQHF. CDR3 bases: TGTGCCACCAGCAGGTCCGACGGGACCCAGCATTTT.

The CDR3 protein is CASSYSQGYQPQHF. For the CDR3, the DNA is TGTGCCAGCAGTTACTCGCAGGGCTATCAGCCCCAGCATTTT. This chain uses TRBV6-5 with TRBJ1-5, with D perhaps TRBD1 (5 bases). Germline CDR1 reads MNHEY; CDR2 reads SVGAGI. This CDR3 is 14 amino acids long. V was trimmed by 0 bases and J by 5 bases, leaving 8 bases between them.

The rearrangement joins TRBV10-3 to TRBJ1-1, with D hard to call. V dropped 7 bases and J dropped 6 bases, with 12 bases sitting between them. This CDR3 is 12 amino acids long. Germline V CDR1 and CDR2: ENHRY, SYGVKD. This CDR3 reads CAITGSDPEAFF. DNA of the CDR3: TGTGCCATCACTGGGAGCGACCCTGAAGCTTTCTTT.

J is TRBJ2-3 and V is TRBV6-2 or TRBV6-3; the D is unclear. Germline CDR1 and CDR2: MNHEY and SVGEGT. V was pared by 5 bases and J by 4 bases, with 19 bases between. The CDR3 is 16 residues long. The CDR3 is CASSDPPPLSADTQYF. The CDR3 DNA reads TGTGCCAGCAGTGACCCACCTCCCTTATCTGCAGATACGCAGTATTTT.

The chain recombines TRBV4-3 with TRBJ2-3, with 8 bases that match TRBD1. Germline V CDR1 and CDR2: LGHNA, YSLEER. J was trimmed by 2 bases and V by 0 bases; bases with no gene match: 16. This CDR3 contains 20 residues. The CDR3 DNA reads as TGCGCCAGCAGCCAAGAGTCTCTATCATTCGGGACAGGACCCACAGATACGCAGTATTTT. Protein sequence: CASSQESLSFGTGPTDTQYF.

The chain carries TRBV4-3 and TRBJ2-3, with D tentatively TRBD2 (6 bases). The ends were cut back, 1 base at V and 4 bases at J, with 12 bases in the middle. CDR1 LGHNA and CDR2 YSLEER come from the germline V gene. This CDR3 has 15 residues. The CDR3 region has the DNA TGCGCCAGCAGCCAAGCCCTAGCGTATGCAGATACGCAGTATTTT. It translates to CASSQALAYADTQYF.

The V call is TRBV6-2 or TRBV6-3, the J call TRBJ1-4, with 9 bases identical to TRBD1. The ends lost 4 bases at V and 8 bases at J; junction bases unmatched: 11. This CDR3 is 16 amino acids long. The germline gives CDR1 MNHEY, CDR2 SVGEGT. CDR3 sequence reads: CASSSPRTGVREKLFF. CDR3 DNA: TGTGCCAGCAGTTCCCCCCGGACAGGGGTAAGGGAAAAACTGTTTTTT.

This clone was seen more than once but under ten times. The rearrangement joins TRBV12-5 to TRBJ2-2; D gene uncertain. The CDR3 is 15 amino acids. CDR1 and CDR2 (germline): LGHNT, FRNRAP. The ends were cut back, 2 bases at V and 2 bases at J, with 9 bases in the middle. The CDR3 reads CASGLIPPNTGELFF. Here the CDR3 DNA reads TGTGCTAGTGGTTTGATACCTCCCAACACCGGGGAGCTGTTTTTT.